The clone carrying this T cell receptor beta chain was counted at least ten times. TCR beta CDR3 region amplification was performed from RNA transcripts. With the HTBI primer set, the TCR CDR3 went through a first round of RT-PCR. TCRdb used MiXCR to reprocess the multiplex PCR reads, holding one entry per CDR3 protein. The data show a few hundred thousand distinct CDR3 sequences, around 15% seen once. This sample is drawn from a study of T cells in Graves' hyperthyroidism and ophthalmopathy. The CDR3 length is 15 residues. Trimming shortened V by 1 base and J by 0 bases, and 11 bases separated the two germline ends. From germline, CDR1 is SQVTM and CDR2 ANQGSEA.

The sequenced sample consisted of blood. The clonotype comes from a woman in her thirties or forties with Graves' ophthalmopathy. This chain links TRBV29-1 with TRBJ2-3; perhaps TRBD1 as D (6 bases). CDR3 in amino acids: CSVEGGTLSTDTQYF. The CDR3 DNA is TGCAGCGTTGAAGGGGGGACACTTAGCACAGATACGCAGTATTTT.